This T cell receptor beta chain was retrieved from a study of patients and donors after allogeneic stem cell transplantation. This clonotype was found many times. The CDR3 contains 14 residues. V was trimmed by 3 bases and J by 5 bases, leaving 10 bases between them. Germline V gene lookup returns CDR1 SGHVS and CDR2 FQNEAQ. One entry per CDR3 protein results from TCRdb running MiXCR on the RT-PCR reads. The repertoire consists of approximately 20,000 distinct CDR3 sequences, with about 5% occurring once and the leading ten covering around 42%. V usage is TRBV7-8 and J usage is TRBJ2-2; perhaps TRBD2 as D (5 bases). This TCR came from a human donor who was either an allogeneic HSCT recipient or a stem cell or donor lymphocyte infusion donor (not recorded which). It is not recorded whose cells these are; they may come from a transplant donor. The sample consisted of blood, either unsorted or a sorted T cell fraction (not recorded which). The CDR3 sequence: CASSFKRGTGELFF. CDR3 nucleotides: TGTGCCAGCAGCTTTAAACGAGGGACCGGGGAGCTGTTTTTT. The full variable domain, in which reference TRBV7-8 and TRBJ2-2 provide the parts outside the CDR3, is GAGVSQSPRYKVAKRGQDVALRCDPISGHVSLFWYQQALGQGPEFLTYFQNEAQLDKSGLPSDRFFAERPEGSVSTLKIQRTQQEDSAVYLCASSFKRGTGELFFGEGSRLTVL.